The present T cell receptor (beta chain) was sequenced within a study of T cells after yellow fever vaccination. TCR cDNA, made by 5'RACE template switching, carried an added universal primer site and UMIs. From the 5' RACE reads, TCRdb called clonotypes with MiXCR, one entry per CDR3 protein. Here the sample spans about 240,000 distinct CDR3 sequences, less than 9% being singletons. Germline loops: CDR1 LGHDT, CDR2 YNNKEL (reference sequence). V lost 4 bases to trimming and J lost 6 bases, with 12 bases between them. This CDR3 comprises 13 residues. Notes on the study in general: High-abundance clonotypes from the bulk population could contaminate FACS-sorted repertoires. There was a small share of clonotypes that showed up in both the CD4 and CD8 compartments.

Notes on this clonotype: What it recognizes is unknown.

This chain uses TRBV3-1 with TRBJ1-1; the D is unclear. The receptor was isolated from a man younger than 45 who received the YFV17D yellow fever vaccine. This specimen was CD4+ T cells sorted from PBMCs, taken 15 days after the yellow fever booster vaccination. The CDR3 region has the DNA TGTGCCAGCAGCCTCGAGCCGGCCCCTGAAGCTTTCTTT. Its translation: CASSLEPAPEAFF.